This T cell receptor (beta chain) emerged from a study of blood T cell repertoires in COVID-19 (dated by TCRdb to between 2020 and 2021). At the level of the whole study: Samples from collaborators originated in the United States, Italy and Spain and spanned both the acute and convalescent phases of COVID-19. The material from the prospective study consisted of cDNA or gDNA derived from T cells, B-cell-depleted T cells, or PBMCs. Subjects who had been exposed to COVID-19, were actively infected with it, or had recovered from it provided the deeply sampled blood TCRbeta repertoires that made up the dataset. The repertoires were made available in a free public database intended to serve as a resource for research on the immune response to SARS-CoV-2. Samples came from the ongoing ImmuneRACE study (first 160 participants) plus 1,254 subjects from 6 global collaborators. Sample metadata almost always included a de-identified subject ID, COVID-19 status, age in years and sex. Where available, HLA class I and class II types were obtained from metadata supplied by the sample provider rather than from assay-based typing.

TCRbeta CDR3 regions were amplified from genomic DNA using the immunoSEQ Assay, a bias-controlled multiplex PCR. Per the original workflow: The number of nucleated cells in each sample was estimated by amplification of reference gene primers within the assay. Sequence reads were collapsed and filtered to measure the absolute abundance of every unique TCRbeta CDR3 rearrangement. For each sample, productive Simpson clonality was calculated as the square root of Simpson's diversity index across productive rearrangements. This immuneACCESS table, as held by TCRdb, lists in-frame sequences with V and J called but not all clones. Of the missing ones, under half trace to an unresolved V gene in checked studies; the others have no known cause. The V and J calls and clone size come from that table; D and trimming were worked out from the DNA. The sample table contains approximately 140,000 clones; only one count was recorded for around 89% of them. The leading ten clones occupy approximately 1.2% of the sample.

Summary of the overall study and its limitations: The amount of clinical and demographic metadata varied by source and participant and was provided uncurated.

Trimming removed 5 bases from V and 6 bases from J; the gene matches leave 6 bases unexplained. Via the germline V gene, CDR1 is SGHAT and CDR2 FQNNGV. Including the terminal cysteine and phenylalanine, the CDR3 comprises 14 residues. The DNA shown is the 42-base CDR3, in frame from base 1. Participants in the prospective study were aged roughly 18 to 89 years, lived in under 30 United States geographic areas, and enrolled through a virtual design. Cohort assignment in the prospective study relied on participant-reported clinical history from a screening survey and a study questionnaire. Mobile phlebotomists in the prospective study collected whole blood, serum and a nasopharyngeal or oropharyngeal swab from every participant. Over an approximately 2-month period, participants in the prospective study had the option of providing additional blood draws and questionnaires. Prospective study blood samples were shipped either frozen or at room temperature before DNA extraction.

Remarks on this clone: Its antigen remains unidentified. The input lacks base qualities; no much larger clone sits a single base away.

The sequenced sample consisted of PBMCs or T cells enriched from blood (not recorded which). The chain was built from TRBV11-2 and TRBJ2-3; 9 bases in the middle match TRBD2. The sequence came from a woman in her twenties or thirties with acute COVID-19. The CDR3 region: CASSDPSGTDTQYF. The DNA sequence follows: TGTGCCAGCAGCGATCCTAGCGGGACTGATACGCAGTATTTT.